This T cell receptor beta chain was captured by sequencing in a study of cytomegalovirus exposure and HLA in healthy donors. Germline CDR1 is SGDLS and CDR2 is YYNGEE. V dropped 0 bases and J dropped 8; count of bases not matched to a gene: 13. This CDR3 spans 16 amino acids. The PCR ran on 60 Vbeta and 13 Jbeta primers. Repertoires were generated with immunoSEQ multiplex PCR, while TCRdb's copy carries only in-frame clones and drops some. The table lists about 130,000 clones, roughly a tenth of them singletons. It was healthy bone marrow donors who served as donors. While unrecorded immune exposures were likely, the donors were nominally healthy when sampled.

The sequenced sample consisted of PBMCs. The chain combines TRBV9 with TRBJ2-7; 8 bases fit TRBD2. This receptor was taken from a woman under 30 in good health and CMV-seropositive. This CDR3 is CASSVGMSGSLAKQYF. The CDR3 DNA sequence: TGTGCCAGCAGCGTAGGAATGAGCGGGAGCCTAGCGAAGCAGTACTTC.